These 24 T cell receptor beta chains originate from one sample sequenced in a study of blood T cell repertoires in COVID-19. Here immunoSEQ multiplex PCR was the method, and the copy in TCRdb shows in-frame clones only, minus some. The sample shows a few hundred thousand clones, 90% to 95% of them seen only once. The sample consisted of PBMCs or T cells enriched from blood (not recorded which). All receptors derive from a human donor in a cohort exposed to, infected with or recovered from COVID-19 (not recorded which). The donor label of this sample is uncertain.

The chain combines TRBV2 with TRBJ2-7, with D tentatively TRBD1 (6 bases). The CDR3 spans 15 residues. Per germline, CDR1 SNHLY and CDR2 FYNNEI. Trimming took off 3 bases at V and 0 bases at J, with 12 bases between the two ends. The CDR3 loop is CASSDSGEGSYEQYF. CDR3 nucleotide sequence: TGTGCCAGCAGTGATTCAGGGGAAGGCTCCTACGAGCAGTACTTC.

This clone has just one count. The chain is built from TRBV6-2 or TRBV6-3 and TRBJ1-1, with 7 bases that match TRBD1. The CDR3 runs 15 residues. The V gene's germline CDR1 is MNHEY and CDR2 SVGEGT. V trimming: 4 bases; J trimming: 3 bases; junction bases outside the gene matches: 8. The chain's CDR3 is CASSSDRRGDTEAFF. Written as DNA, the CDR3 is TGTGCCAGCAGTTCCGACCGCAGGGGGGACACTGAAGCTTTCTTT.

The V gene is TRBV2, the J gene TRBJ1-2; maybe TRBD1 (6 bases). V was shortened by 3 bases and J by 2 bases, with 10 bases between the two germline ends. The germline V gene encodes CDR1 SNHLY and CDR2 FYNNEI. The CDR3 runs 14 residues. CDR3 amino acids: CASSEVGTNYGYTF. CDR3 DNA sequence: TGTGCCAGCAGTGAGGTGGGGACAAACTATGGCTACACCTTC.

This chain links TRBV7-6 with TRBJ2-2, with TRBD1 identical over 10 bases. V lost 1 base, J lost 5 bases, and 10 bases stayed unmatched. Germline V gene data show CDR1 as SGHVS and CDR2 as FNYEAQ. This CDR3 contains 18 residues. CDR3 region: CASSLVAGQGGRTGELFF. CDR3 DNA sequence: TGTGCCAGCAGCTTAGTAGCCGGACAGGGGGGTCGGACCGGGGAGCTGTTTTTT.

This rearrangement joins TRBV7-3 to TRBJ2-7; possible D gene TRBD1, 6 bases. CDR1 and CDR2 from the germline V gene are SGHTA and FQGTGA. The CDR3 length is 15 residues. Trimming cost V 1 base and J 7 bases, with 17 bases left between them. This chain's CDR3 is CASSLKVGATGEQYF. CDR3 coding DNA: TGTGCCAGCAGCTTAAAGGTGGGGGCTACTGGGGAGCAGTACTTC.

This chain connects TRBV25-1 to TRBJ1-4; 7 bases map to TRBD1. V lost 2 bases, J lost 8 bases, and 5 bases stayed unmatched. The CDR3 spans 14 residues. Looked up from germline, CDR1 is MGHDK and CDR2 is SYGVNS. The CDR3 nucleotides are TGTGCCAGCAGTGAACTCGACAGGGCGGAAAAACTGTTTTTT. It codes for CASSELDRAEKLFF.

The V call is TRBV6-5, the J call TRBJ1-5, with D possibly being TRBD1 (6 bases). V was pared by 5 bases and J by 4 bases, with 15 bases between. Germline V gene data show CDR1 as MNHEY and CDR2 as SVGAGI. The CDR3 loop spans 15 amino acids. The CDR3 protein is CASSPGQADNQPQHF. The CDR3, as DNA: TGTGCCAGCAGTCCGGGACAAGCCGATAATCAGCCCCAGCATTTT.

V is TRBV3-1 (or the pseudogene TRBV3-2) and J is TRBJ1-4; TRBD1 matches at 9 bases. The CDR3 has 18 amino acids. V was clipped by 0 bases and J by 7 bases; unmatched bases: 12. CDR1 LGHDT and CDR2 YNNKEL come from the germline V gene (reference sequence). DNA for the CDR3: TGTGCCAGCAGCCAAGATCGGGGACAGGGTGATTTGGGTGAAAAACTGTTTTTT. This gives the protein CASSQDRGQGDLGEKLFF.

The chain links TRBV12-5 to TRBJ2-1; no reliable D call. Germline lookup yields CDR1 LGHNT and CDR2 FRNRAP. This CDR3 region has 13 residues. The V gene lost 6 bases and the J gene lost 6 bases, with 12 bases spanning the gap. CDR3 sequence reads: CASGPRITNEQFF. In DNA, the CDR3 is TGTGCTAGTGGGCCTAGGATAACCAATGAGCAGTTCTTC.

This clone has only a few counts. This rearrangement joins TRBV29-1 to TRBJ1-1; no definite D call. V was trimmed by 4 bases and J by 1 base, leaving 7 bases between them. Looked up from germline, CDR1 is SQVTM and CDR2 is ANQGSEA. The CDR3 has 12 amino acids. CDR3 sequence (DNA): TGCAGCGTTGCACCGGGGAACACTGAAGCTTTCTTT. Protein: CSVAPGNTEAFF.

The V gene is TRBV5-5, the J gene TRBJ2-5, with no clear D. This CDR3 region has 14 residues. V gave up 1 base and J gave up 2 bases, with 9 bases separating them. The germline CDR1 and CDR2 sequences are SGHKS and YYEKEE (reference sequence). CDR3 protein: CASSLRRPQETQYF. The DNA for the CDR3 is TGTGCCAGCAGCTTGCGGCGGCCTCAAGAGACCCAGTACTTC.

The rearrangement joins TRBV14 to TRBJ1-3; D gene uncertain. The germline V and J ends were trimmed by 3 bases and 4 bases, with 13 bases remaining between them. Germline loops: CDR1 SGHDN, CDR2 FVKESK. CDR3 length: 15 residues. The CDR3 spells CASSQSAGIGNTIYF. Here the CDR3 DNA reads TGTGCCAGCAGCCAGTCTGCAGGTATAGGAAACACCATATATTTT.

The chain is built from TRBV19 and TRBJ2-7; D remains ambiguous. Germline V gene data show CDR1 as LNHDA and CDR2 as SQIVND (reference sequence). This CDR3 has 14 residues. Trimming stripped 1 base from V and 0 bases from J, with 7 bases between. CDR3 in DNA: TGTGCCAGTAGTATAGGCGGCGGCTCCTACGAGCAGTACTTC. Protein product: CASSIGGGSYEQYF.

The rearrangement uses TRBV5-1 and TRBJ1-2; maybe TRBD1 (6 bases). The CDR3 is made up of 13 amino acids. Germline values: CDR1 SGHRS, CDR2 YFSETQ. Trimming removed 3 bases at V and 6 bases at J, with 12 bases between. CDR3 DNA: TGCGCCAGCAGCTACGGACAGCCGGATGGCTACACCTTC. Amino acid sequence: CASSYGQPDGYTF.

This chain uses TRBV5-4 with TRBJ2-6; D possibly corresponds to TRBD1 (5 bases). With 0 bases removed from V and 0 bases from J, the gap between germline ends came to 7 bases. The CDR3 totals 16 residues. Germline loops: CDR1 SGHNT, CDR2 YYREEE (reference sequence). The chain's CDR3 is CASSLGQGSGANVLTF. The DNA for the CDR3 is TGTGCCAGCAGCTTGGGGCAGGGCTCTGGGGCCAACGTCCTGACTTTC.

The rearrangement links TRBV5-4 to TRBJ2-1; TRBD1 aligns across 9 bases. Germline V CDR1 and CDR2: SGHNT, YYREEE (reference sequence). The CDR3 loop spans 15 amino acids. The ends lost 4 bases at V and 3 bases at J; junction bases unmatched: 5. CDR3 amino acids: CASSRDRDDYNEQFF. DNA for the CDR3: TGTGCCAGCAGCCGGGACAGGGATGACTACAATGAGCAGTTCTTC. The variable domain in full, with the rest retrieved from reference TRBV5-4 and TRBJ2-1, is ETGVTQSPTHLIKTRGQQVTLRCSSQSGHNTVSWYQQALGQGPQFIFQYYREEENGRGNFPPRFSGLQFPNYSSELNVNALELDDSALYLCASSRDRDDYNEQFFGPGTRLTVL.

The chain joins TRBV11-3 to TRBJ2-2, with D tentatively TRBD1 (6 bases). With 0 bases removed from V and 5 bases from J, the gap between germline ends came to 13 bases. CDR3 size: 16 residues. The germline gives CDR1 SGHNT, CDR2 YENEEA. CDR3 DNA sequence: TGTGCCAGCAGCTTAGAGGGTTGGGGGCGGACCGGGGAGCTGTTTTTT. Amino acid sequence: CASSLEGWGRTGELFF.

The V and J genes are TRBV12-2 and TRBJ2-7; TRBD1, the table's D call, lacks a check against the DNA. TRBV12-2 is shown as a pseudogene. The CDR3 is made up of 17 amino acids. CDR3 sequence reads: CASRLVPQGVFSYEQYF. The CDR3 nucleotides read TGTGCAAGTCGCTTAGTACCACAGGGGGTATTCTCCTACGAGCAGTACTTC.

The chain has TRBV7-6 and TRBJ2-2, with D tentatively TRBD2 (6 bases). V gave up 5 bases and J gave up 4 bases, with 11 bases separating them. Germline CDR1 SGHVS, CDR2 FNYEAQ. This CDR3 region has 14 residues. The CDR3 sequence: CASSLGGPTGELFF. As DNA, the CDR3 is TGTGCCAGCAGCCTGGGAGGACCCACCGGGGAGCTGTTTTTT.

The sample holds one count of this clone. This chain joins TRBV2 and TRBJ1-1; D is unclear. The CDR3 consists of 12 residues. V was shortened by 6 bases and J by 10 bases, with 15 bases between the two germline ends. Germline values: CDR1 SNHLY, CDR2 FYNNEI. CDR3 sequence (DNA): TGTGCCAGCAGGGACGGGATTTTGGGAGCTTTCTTT. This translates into CASRDGILGAFF.

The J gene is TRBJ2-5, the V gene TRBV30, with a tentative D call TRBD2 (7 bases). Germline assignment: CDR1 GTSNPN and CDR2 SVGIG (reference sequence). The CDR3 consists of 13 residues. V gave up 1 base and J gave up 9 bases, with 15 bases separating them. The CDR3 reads CAWSGRGGLPQYF. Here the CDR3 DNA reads TGTGCCTGGAGTGGTAGGGGGGGGCTCCCCCAGTACTTC.

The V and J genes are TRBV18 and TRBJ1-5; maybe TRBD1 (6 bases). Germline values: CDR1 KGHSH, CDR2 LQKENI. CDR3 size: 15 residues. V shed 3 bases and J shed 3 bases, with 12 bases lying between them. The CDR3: CASSPTGLTNQPQHF. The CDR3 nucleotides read TGTGCCAGCTCACCGACAGGTCTAACCAATCAGCCCCAGCATTTT.

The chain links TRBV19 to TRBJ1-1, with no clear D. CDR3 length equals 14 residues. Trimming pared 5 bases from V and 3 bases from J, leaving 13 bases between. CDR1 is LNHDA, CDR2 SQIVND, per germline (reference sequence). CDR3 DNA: TGTGCCAGTAGTCGCCAGGACTTTTACACTGAAGCTTTCTTT. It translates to CASSRQDFYTEAFF.

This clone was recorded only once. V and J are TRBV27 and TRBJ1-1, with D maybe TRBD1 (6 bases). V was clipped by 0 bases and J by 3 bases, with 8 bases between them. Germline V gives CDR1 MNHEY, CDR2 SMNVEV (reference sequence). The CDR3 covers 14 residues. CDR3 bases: TGTGCCAGCAGTTTATCAACAGGGTACACTGAAGCTTTCTTT. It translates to CASSLSTGYTEAFF.